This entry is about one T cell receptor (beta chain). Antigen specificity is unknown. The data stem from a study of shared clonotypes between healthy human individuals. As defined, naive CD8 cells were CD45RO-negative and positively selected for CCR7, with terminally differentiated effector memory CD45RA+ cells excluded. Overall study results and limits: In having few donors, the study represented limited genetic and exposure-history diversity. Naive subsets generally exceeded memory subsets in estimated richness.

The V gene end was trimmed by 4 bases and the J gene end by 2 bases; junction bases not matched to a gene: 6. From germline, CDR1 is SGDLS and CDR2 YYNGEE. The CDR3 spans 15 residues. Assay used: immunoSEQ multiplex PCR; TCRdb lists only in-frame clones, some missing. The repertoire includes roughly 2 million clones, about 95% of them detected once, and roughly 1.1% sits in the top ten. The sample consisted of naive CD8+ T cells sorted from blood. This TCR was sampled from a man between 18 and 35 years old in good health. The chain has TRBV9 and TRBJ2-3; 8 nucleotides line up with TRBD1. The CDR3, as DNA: TGTGCCAGCAGCCTCCAGGGGGCTAACACAGATACGCAGTATTTT. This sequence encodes CASSLQGANTDTQYF.